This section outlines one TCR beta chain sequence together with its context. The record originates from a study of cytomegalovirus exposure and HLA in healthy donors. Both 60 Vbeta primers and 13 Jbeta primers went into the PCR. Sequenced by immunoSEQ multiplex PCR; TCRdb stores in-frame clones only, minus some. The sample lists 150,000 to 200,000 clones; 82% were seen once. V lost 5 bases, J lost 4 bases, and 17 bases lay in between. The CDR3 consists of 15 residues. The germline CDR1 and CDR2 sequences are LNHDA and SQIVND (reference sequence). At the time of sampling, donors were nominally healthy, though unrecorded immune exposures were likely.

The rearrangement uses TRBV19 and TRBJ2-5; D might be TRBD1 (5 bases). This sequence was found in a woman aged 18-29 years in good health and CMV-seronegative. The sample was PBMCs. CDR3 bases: TGTGCCAGTAGTGACGCAAGGGGCACGAGAGAGACCCAGTACTTC. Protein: CASSDARGTRETQYF.